This T cell receptor (beta chain) derives from a study of control samples from healthy donors and cancer patients. Germline V gene lookup returns CDR1 SGHAT and CDR2 FQNNGV. Trimming removed 5 bases at V and 3 bases at J, with 14 bases between. The CDR3 consists of 14 residues. Clones were read by immunoSEQ multiplex PCR, and TCRdb kept only the in-frame ones, dropping some. The sample holds 150,000 or so clones, less than 95% seen once. The clonotype originates from a man aged 18 to 30 in good health. The specimen sequenced was blood. V and J are TRBV11-2 and TRBJ2-7; no definite D call. The CDR3 loop is CASSLNGPNYEQYF. DNA for the CDR3: TGTGCCAGCAGCCTAAACGGACCAAACTACGAGCAGTACTTC.